Detailed here is one T cell receptor (beta chain). The antigen is not known. The data derive from a study of T cell responses to AZD1222 COVID-19 vaccine. Overall study context: Pooling was applied to second doses at about 4 or about 12 weeks. Study findings and constraints: In the spike-specific TCR repertoire, nearly half reportedly target unmutated variant regions. Spike-specific TCR breadth and depth were elevated following two AZD1222 doses. The donor group comprised mostly white British people and more females; the analysis possibly underestimated clonal diversity.

V was trimmed by 0 bases and J by 3 bases, leaving 9 bases between them. CDR3 length: 14 residues. Germline assignment: CDR1 SGHRS and CDR2 YFSETQ. Sequencing used immunoSEQ multiplex PCR; TCRdb keeps in-frame clones, though not all of them. The sample holds 150,000 or so clones, approximately 92% seen once. The specimen comprised peripheral blood, sampled on day 0 of AZD1222 vaccination. The sequence derives from an adult in good health. V is TRBV5-1 and J is TRBJ1-1; D gene uncertain. The CDR3 DNA reads as TGCGCCAGCAGCTTGGGTGGTATTCACACTGAAGCTTTCTTT. As protein: CASSLGGIHTEAFF. Using reference TRBV5-1 and TRBJ1-1 for the parts outside the CDR3, the full variable domain is KAGVTQTPRYLIKTRGQQVTLSCSPISGHRSVSWYQQTPGQGLQFLFEYFSETQRNKGNFPGRFSGRQFSNSRSEMNVSTLELGDSALYLCASSLGGIHTEAFFGQGTRLTVV.